The sequence of this T cell receptor beta chain was determined in a study of blood T cell repertoires in COVID-19. Study-level information: The United States, Italy and Spain supplied acute and convalescent COVID-19 samples. T cells, B-cell-depleted T cells, or PBMCs supplied cDNA or gDNA.

Original data processing: How many nucleated cells were present was estimated from reference gene primer amplification. Data came from immunoSEQ multiplex PCR; TCRdb stores just in-frame clones and leaves some out. The V and J calls and clone size come from that table; D and trimming were worked out from the DNA. The sample has 99,000 or so clones; about 86% are singletons. Germline values: CDR1 LNHDA, CDR2 SQIVND (reference sequence). V shed 6 bases and J shed 4 bases, with 10 bases lying between them. The CDR3 extends over 14 amino acids. This clonotype was sampled from an elderly woman with active or convalescent COVID-19. The source material was peripheral blood. The rearrangement joins TRBV19 to TRBJ1-6; D is perhaps TRBD1 (6 bases). In DNA, the CDR3 is TGTGCCAGTAGCAGGACAGTTTATAATTCACCCCTCCACTTT. Its translation: CASSRTVYNSPLHF.